This T cell receptor beta chain was documented in a study of CD8 T cells in Susac syndrome. With random hexamers, reverse transcription was performed on about 0.5 to 1 ug of RNA. The TCR beta CDR3 was amplified by immunoSEQ multiplex PCR across 54 Vbeta, 13 Jbeta. MiXCR, run by TCRdb on the immunoSEQ multiplex PCR reads, gives a single entry per CDR3 protein. Of some 400,000 distinct CDR3 sequences listed, roughly 85% were seen once; the top ten hold approximately 0.11%. Trimming removed 0 bases from V and 3 bases from J, with 21 bases in between. CDR1 and CDR2 from the germline V gene are DFQATT and SNEGSKA (reference sequence). The CDR3 has 18 amino acids.

The chain combines TRBV20-1 with TRBJ2-1; the D is unclear. Sequencing was carried out using CD8+ T cells from PBMCs. This clonotype was sampled from a human donor with multiple sclerosis. This chain's CDR3 is CSARDYDSGLVVYNEQFF. The CDR3 nucleotides are TGCAGTGCTAGAGATTATGATTCCGGGCTAGTAGTCTACAATGAGCAGTTCTTC.